These T cell receptor beta chains were read from a single sample in a study of cytomegalovirus exposure and HLA in healthy donors. The method was immunoSEQ multiplex PCR; TCRdb's version includes in-frame clones alone and lacks a portion of them. The sample has about 120,000 clones, roughly 80% seen once. The material sequenced was PBMCs. The receptors derive from a man aged 55 to 70 in good health and CMV-seropositive. The CDR3 runs from the conserved cysteine through the conserved F or W. The D gene is left open where the match is weak. The size of a clone is reported for some rows only, either as once, few or many, or as a class for expanded clones.

V gene	D gene	clone size	CDR3 length	J gene	CDR3 DNA	CDR3 protein
TRBV18	.	few	13	TRBJ2-7	TGTGCCAGCTCACCAGATTCCAGCTACGAGCAGTACTTC	CASSPDSSYEQYF
TRBV14	TRBD2	once	17	TRBJ2-5	TGTGCCAGCAGTCCCGGGACTAGCGGGGGCCCAGGAGAGACCCAGTACTTC	CASSPGTSGGPGETQYF
TRBV6-1	TRBD1	.	14	TRBJ2-2	TGTGCCAGCGGACAGGGGTCGAACACCGGGGAGCTGTTTTTT	CASGQGSNTGELFF
TRBV7-9	.	.	11	TRBJ1-2	TGTGCCAGCAGCTTACAGAATGGCTACACCTTC	CASSLQNGYTF
TRBV11-2	.	.	16	TRBJ2-2	TGTGCCAGCAGCTTAGATCTAGGCACAAACACCGGGGAGCTGTTTTTT	CASSLDLGTNTGELFF
TRBV19	TRBD1	.	14	TRBJ2-7	TGTGCCAGTAGTCCTCGGACAGGGTCGTACGAGCAGTACTTC	CASSPRTGSYEQYF
TRBV25-1	TRBD1	many	15	TRBJ2-7	TGTGCCAGCAGTGAAGTCGGACAGGGGACCTACGAGCAGTACTTC	CASSEVGQGTYEQYF
TRBV9	.	.	16	TRBJ1-3	TGTGCCAGCAGCCATCCCTGGGGGGACTCTGGAAACACCATATATTTT	CASSHPWGDSGNTIYF
TRBV7-2	.	.	15	TRBJ2-7	TGTGCCAGCAGCTTATTGGCAGGCGATACCTACGAGCAGTACTTC	CASSLLAGDTYEQYF
TRBV9	.	few	15	TRBJ1-1	TGTGCCAGCAGCCCCGGTATAGGAGGGTTTACTGAAGCTTTCTTT	CASSPGIGGFTEAFF
TRBV5-4	.	.	17	TRBJ1-3	TGTGCCAGCAGCTCGGATCTTGGGGGCGGATCTGGAAACACCATATATTTT	CASSSDLGGGSGNTIYF
TRBV5-1	.	.	16	TRBJ1-3	TGCGCCAGCAGCCCTGACCGGCAGGGCGTGGGAAACACCATATATTTT	CASSPDRQGVGNTIYF
TRBV5-6	.	.	15	TRBJ1-2	TGTGCCAGCAGCTTGGTAGACAGGAGAAACTATGGCTACACCTTC	CASSLVDRRNYGYTF
TRBV9	.	.	13	TRBJ1-6	TGTGCCAGCAGCGTAGTGCAGAATTCACCCCTCCACTTT	CASSVVQNSPLHF
TRBV2	TRBD2	.	15	TRBJ2-7	TGTGCCAGCAGGGAACCTAGCGGGAGGGCCTACGAGCAGTACTTC	CASREPSGRAYEQYF
TRBV11-2	.	few	13	TRBJ2-5	TGTGCCAGCAGCTTATGGCGGGAAGAGACCCAGTACTTC	CASSLWREETQYF
TRBV10-3	TRBD1	.	21	TRBJ1-1	TGTGCCATCAGTGAGGTGGTGACAGGGAGAGGATTCAAGAATTTGAACACTGAAGCTTTCTTT	CAISEVVTGRGFKNLNTEAFF
TRBV28	TRBD1	.	12	TRBJ1-1	TGTGCCAGCAGCACAGGGGTGAGTGAAGCTTTCTTT	CASSTGVSEAFF
TRBV18	TRBD1	.	15	TRBJ2-3	TGTGCCAGCTCACTATCAGGGGGTCTCACAGATACGCAGTATTTT	CASSLSGGLTDTQYF
TRBV18	TRBD1	.	16	TRBJ1-1	TGTGCCAGCAAATCCAGGACAGGGGGCGAAATCACTGAAGCTTTCTTT	CASKSRTGGEITEAFF
TRBV4-2	TRBD2	.	18	TRBJ2-3	TGTGCCAGCAGCCAAGGACTAGCGGGGGGCGGTGGCACAGATACGCAGTATTTT	CASSQGLAGGGGTDTQYF
TRBV4-2	TRBD2	few	14	TRBJ2-7	TGTGCCAGCAGCCAAGTACAGCGGGAGGGCCGGCAGTACTTC	CASSQVQREGRQYF
TRBV19	.	.	15	TRBJ1-3	TGTGCCAGTAGTATAGCCCCCGGAGAGTGGGACACCATATATTTT	CASSIAPGEWDTIYF
TRBV21-1	.	.	15	TRBJ1-1	TGTGCCAGCAGCAAGCTCGTAGACAGGGTCACTGAAGCTTTCTTT	CASSKLVDRVTEAFF
TRBV5-6	.	.	14	TRBJ1-3	TGTGCCAGCAGCCTGGGTTCGGCTGGAAACACCATATATTTT	CASSLGSAGNTIYF
TRBV6-5	TRBD1	once	15	TRBJ2-7	TGTGCCAGCAGCAGAGAAGGGACAGGGGCCTACGAGCAGTACTTC	CASSREGTGAYEQYF
TRBV30	.	once	13	TRBJ1-5	TGTGCCTGGAGTGTAAAGGGGGATCAGCCCCAGCATTTT	CAWSVKGDQPQHF
TRBV15	.	once	16	TRBJ1-4	TGTGCCACCAGCAGAGTTGAAGGGGCTCGGGATGAAAAACTGTTTTTT	CATSRVEGARDEKLFF
TRBV27	TRBD1	.	14	TRBJ1-1	TGTGCCAGCAGTTCGCAGGGGGCGTTCACTGAAGCTTTCTTT	CASSSQGAFTEAFF
TRBV6-4	.	.	13	TRBJ2-7	TGTGCCAGCAGCAGTCAGGGGACGGGCGAGCAGTACTTC	CASSSQGTGEQYF
TRBV9	.	.	15	TRBJ1-1	TGTGCCAGCAGCCCACGAGGGGGAGTAAACACTGAAGCTTTCTTT	CASSPRGGVNTEAFF
TRBV5-1	TRBD2	.	15	TRBJ2-7	TGCGCCAGCAGCCTCGGGACTAGCGTTTTCTACGAGCAGTACTTC	CASSLGTSVFYEQYF
TRBV19	.	.	15	TRBJ1-5	TGTGCCAGCAACGAGGGTAAAAGTTTTGGTGGGCCCCAGCATTTT	CASNEGKSFGGPQHF
TRBV7-2	.	once	17	TRBJ2-1	TGTGCCAGCAGCTTAAATTATCTGACACCGACCTACAATGAGCAGTTCTTC	CASSLNYLTPTYNEQFF
TRBV7-9	.	.	15	TRBJ2-7	TGTGCCAGCAGCGAACAGACAACAGGGACCTACGAGCAGTACTTC	CASSEQTTGTYEQYF
TRBV13	TRBD2	few	14	TRBJ2-3	TGTGCCAGCAGCTACTCCGGGGGGGGAGATACGCAGTATTTT	CASSYSGGGDTQYF
TRBV7-3	.	.	13	TRBJ2-5	TGTGCCAGCAGCCTCGAAGGGCCGGGAGCCCAGTACTTC	CASSLEGPGAQYF
TRBV6-1	.	.	15	TRBJ1-1	TGTGCCAGCAGTGAAGCGAGGTCTCTGAACACTGAAGCTTTCTTT	CASSEARSLNTEAFF
TRBV10-3	TRBD2	.	15	TRBJ2-1	TGTGTCATCAGTGAAGCCGGGACTAGCGGCAATGAGCAGTTCTTC	CVISEAGTSGNEQFF
TRBV6-6	TRBD1	.	15	TRBJ1-1	TGTGCCAGCAGCGGTAGTCCGGACAGGCCCTCTGAAGCTTTCTTT	CASSGSPDRPSEAFF
TRBV18	.	.	14	TRBJ1-5	TGTGCCAGCTCACCATGGGCCGCGAAGCAGCCCCAGCATTTT	CASSPWAAKQPQHF
TRBV5-6	.	.	13	TRBJ2-5	TGTGCCAGCAGCTGGGGCAGCCAAGAGACCCAGTACTTC	CASSWGSQETQYF
TRBV9	.	.	15	TRBJ2-6	TGTGCCAGCAGCGTAGTCTCGGGAGGGGCCAACGTCCTGACTTTC	CASSVVSGGANVLTF
TRBV15	.	.	15	TRBJ1-4	TGTGCCACCAGCAGAGATCGCGGGGCGTCGGAAAAACTGTTTTTT	CATSRDRGASEKLFF
TRBV5-1	TRBD1	.	13	TRBJ2-5	TGCGCCAGCAGCTTAGGGACAGGGGAGACCCAGTACTTC	CASSLGTGETQYF
TRBV7-9	.	.	12	TRBJ1-2	TGTTCCAGCAGTACTCCGGGGGGGGGCTACACCTTC	CSSSTPGGGYTF
TRBV5-1	TRBD1	.	14	TRBJ2-7	TGCGCCAGCAGCCCCGGGACAGCAACCTACGAGCAGTACTTC	CASSPGTATYEQYF
TRBV18	.	few	15	TRBJ2-6	TGTGCCAGCTCACCACAGGGGATTGGGGCCAACGTCCTGACTTTC	CASSPQGIGANVLTF
TRBV5-4	TRBD1	.	14	TRBJ1-4	TGTGCCAGCAGCCTCCTGGACAGGGATGAAAAACTGTTTTTT	CASSLLDRDEKLFF
TRBV5-6	.	.	13	TRBJ2-1	TGTGCCAGCAGCTTGACAGGGTACAATGAGCAGTTCTTC	CASSLTGYNEQFF
TRBV9	.	.	14	TRBJ2-3	TGTGCCAGCAGCCCTGCGGGGCACACAGATACGCAGTATTTT	CASSPAGHTDTQYF
TRBV12-5	.	once	12	TRBJ2-7	TGTGCTAGTGGTTCTGTTATTACGGGGCAGTACTTC	CASGSVITGQYF
TRBV21-1	.	.	12	TRBJ2-1	TGTGCCAGCAGCAATCAGGGGCGGGAGCAGTTCTTC	CASSNQGREQFF
TRBV7-6	.	.	15	TRBJ2-5	TGTGCCAGCAGCCCCTTTTCCAGGGCCCAGGAGACCCAGTACTTC	CASSPFSRAQETQYF
TRBV5-1	.	.	17	TRBJ1-1	TGCGCCAGCAGCTTGGCCCCTTCTTATGACAGGAACACTGAAGCTTTCTTT	CASSLAPSYDRNTEAFF
TRBV29-1	.	.	13	TRBJ2-7	TGCAGCGTTGAACCCAGGGGGAGGCGGGAGCAGTACTTC	CSVEPRGRREQYF
TRBV27	.	.	14	TRBJ1-2	TGTGCCAGCAGTTTAACTCCCAGGGGTGGTGGCTACACCTTC	CASSLTPRGGGYTF
TRBV13	TRBD1	.	17	TRBJ2-3	TGTGCCAGCAGCTCAAGGACAGGGGCCGACCCCACAGATACGCAGTATTTT	CASSSRTGADPTDTQYF